The rows below give T cell receptor beta chains drawn from one sample of a study of T cells of healthy individuals. One entry per CDR3 protein results from TCRdb running MiXCR on the 5' RACE reads. The data contain about 63,000 distinct CDR3 sequences, 15% to 20% of them seen just once; the ten biggest clones take up approximately 4.8%. These receptors all stem from a human donor in good health. Both conserved end residues are part of each CDR3. The D gene is left open where the match is weak. Clone size, where shown, is once, few, many, or a class for clones that have expanded.

V	D	J	size	CDR3	DNA
TRBV25-1	.	TRBJ2-2	few	CASSESRGTGELFF	TGTGCCAGCAGTGAATCCCGGGGAACCGGGGAGCTGTTTTTT
TRBV18	TRBD1	TRBJ2-5	many	CASSHGTGEETQYF	TGTGCCAGCTCTCACGGGACAGGGGAAGAGACCCAGTACTTC
TRBV7-8	TRBD1	TRBJ1-5	many	CASSPRTGQGSDQPQHF	TGTGCCAGCAGCCCCCGAACGGGACAGGGGTCGGATCAGCCCCAGCATTTT
TRBV5-1	.	TRBJ1-1	few	CASRWGQGGSAEAFF	TGCGCCAGCAGGTGGGGGCAGGGCGGGTCGGCTGAAGCTTTCTTT
TRBV4-2	.	TRBJ2-3	few	CASSQEWGVGADTQYF	TGTGCCAGCAGCCAAGAATGGGGTGTAGGGGCAGATACGCAGTATTTT
TRBV7-6	TRBD2	TRBJ2-7	few	CASSRTVGGSEQYF	TGTGCCAGCAGCCGTACCGTGGGAGGGAGCGAGCAGTACTTC
TRBV20-1	.	TRBJ1-3	few	CSARGAAGNTIYF	TGCAGTGCTAGGGGGGCAGCTGGAAACACCATATATTTT
TRBV3-1	.	TRBJ2-7	many	CASSRASYEQYF	TGTGCCAGCAGCCGAGCTAGTTACGAGCAGTACTTC
TRBV4-3	.	TRBJ2-3	few	CASSQGVAGTDTQYF	TGCGCCAGCAGCCAAGGAGTAGCGGGCACAGATACGCAGTATTTT
TRBV4-1	.	TRBJ2-2	few	CASSQETGLAGELFF	TGCGCCAGCAGCCAAGAAACAGGGTTAGCCGGGGAGCTGTTTTTT
TRBV14	TRBD1	TRBJ2-6	.	CASSQDRGTPLGANVLTF	TGTGCCAGCAGCCAGGACAGGGGGACCCCTCTCGGGGCCAACGTCCTGACTTTC
TRBV3-1	.	TRBJ1-6	.	CASSQENSPLHF	TGTGCCAGCAGCCAGGAGAATTCACCCCTCCACTTT
TRBV5-1	TRBD1	TRBJ2-3	many	CASSLGTGADTQYF	TGCGCCAGCAGCTTGGGGACAGGGGCAGATACGCAGTATTTT
TRBV20-1	TRBD2	TRBJ2-5	few	CSARDLGLEETQYF	TGCAGTGCTAGAGATCTGGGACTAGAAGAGACCCAGTACTTC
TRBV6-2/TRBV6-3	TRBD2	TRBJ2-1	many	CASRNREGDEQFF	TGTGCCAGCAGAAACCGGGAGGGGGATGAGCAGTTCTTC
TRBV10-3	TRBD1	TRBJ2-7	.	CAISEPGQGTYEQYF	TGTGCCATCAGTGAACCCGGACAGGGTACCTACGAGCAGTACTTC